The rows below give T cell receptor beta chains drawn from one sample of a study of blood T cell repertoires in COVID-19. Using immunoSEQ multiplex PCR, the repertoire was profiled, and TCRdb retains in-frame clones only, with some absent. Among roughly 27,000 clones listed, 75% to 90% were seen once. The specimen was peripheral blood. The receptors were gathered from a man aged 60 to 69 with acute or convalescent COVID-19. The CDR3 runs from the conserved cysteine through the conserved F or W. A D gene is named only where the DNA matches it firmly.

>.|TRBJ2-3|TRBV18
CASSLAASTDTQYF
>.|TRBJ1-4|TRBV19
CASNWGQGEKLFF
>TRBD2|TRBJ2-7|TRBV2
CAGGGGSYEQYF
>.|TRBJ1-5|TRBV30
CAWSGSSNQPQHF
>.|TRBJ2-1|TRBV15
CATTRGANNEQFF
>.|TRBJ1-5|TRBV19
CASSISLTGWNQPQHF
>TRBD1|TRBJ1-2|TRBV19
CASIPRGTDYGYTF
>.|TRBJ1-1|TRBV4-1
CASSQDSREAFF
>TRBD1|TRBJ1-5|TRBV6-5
CASSYSNRGRDQPQHF
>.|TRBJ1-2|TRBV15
CATSGQGYGYTF
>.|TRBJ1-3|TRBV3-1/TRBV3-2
CASSQVLGGHGIGNTIYF